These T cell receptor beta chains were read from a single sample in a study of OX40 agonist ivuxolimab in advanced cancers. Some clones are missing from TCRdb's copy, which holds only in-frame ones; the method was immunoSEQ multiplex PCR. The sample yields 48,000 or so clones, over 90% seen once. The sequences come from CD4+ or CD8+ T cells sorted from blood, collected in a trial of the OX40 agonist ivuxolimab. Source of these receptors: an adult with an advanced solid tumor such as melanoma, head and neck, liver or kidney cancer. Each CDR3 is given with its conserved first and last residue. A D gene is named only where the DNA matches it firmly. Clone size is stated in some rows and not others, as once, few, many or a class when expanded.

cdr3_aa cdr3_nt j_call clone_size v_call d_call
CASSPGGENTGELFF TGTGCCAGCAGTCCCGGAGGAGAGAACACCGGGGAGCTGTTTTTT TRBJ2-2 few TRBV6-6 .
CASSEGDRGITEAFF TGTGCCAGCAGTGAGGGAGACAGGGGTATCACTGAAGCTTTCTTT TRBJ1-1 . TRBV2 TRBD1
CASSLSPGQGAYNEQFF TGTGCCAGCAGTTTATCCCCTGGACAGGGGGCGTACAATGAGCAGTTCTTC TRBJ2-1 . TRBV27 TRBD1
CASSRQGGDTEAFF TGTGCCAGTAGTAGACAGGGGGGCGACACTGAAGCTTTCTTT TRBJ1-1 . TRBV19 TRBD1
CASSPPGGRQGRISTQYF TGTGCCAGCAGCCCCCCAGGGGGGAGGCAGGGTAGAATAAGTACGCAGTATTTT TRBJ2-3 . TRBV11-2 .
CASSHRGDPTDTQYF TGTGCCAGCAGTCATAGGGGAGACCCCACAGATACGCAGTATTTT TRBJ2-3 . TRBV27 .
CASSIGGRALSGNTIYF TGTGCCAGTAGTATAGGAGGAAGGGCCCTCTCTGGAAACACCATATATTTT TRBJ1-3 . TRBV19 .
CASSLQPEQYF TGTGCCAGCAGTTTACAACCCGAGCAGTACTTC TRBJ2-7 once TRBV2 .
CASRRDNANTGELFF TGTGCCAGCAGACGGGACAACGCGAACACCGGGGAGCTGTTTTTT TRBJ2-2 . TRBV2 .
CASSIGGRTSTDTQYF TGTGCCAGTAGTATAGGAGGGAGAACTAGCACAGATACGCAGTATTTT TRBJ2-3 . TRBV19 .
CASFGQGVGAGNTIYF TGTGCCAGCTTCGGACAGGGGGTGGGAGCTGGAAACACCATATATTTT TRBJ1-3 . TRBV2 TRBD1
CASSPRTGEEAFF TGTGCCAGCAGCCCCCGGACAGGTGAAGAAGCTTTCTTT TRBJ1-1 . TRBV14 TRBD1
CASRPLNSPLHF TGTGCCAGCAGACCCCTTAATTCACCCCTCCACTTT TRBJ1-6 . TRBV2 .
CASSPGKGINYGYTF TGTGCCAGCAGCCCCGGAAAGGGGATCAACTATGGCTACACCTTC TRBJ1-2 . TRBV27 .
CASSIDREESPLHF TGTGCCAGTAGTATAGATCGTGAGGAATCACCCCTCCACTTT TRBJ1-6 . TRBV19 .
CATGTGLDEQYF TGTGCCACCGGGACAGGACTAGACGAGCAGTACTTC TRBJ2-7 . TRBV15 .
CASSPPDSYNSPLHF TGCGCCAGCAGCCCCCCGGACTCCTATAATTCACCCCTCCACTTT TRBJ1-6 . TRBV4-1 .
CASSPLKGQGNTEAFF TGTGCCAGCAGCCCCCTTAAAGGACAGGGGAACACTGAAGCTTTCTTT TRBJ1-1 . TRBV7-9 TRBD1
CATVGHSTDTQYF TGTGCCACCGTAGGGCATAGCACAGATACGCAGTATTTT TRBJ2-3 . TRBV15 .
CASSLTARNEKLFF TGTGCCAGCAGCTTGACAGCAAGAAATGAAAAACTGTTTTTT TRBJ1-4 once TRBV7-9 .
CASSFPTDNEQFF TGTGCCAGCAGCTTCCCGACTGACAATGAGCAGTTCTTC TRBJ2-1 . TRBV13 .
CASSWGRNLIGGYTF TGTGCCAGCAGCTGGGGACGGAACCTAATAGGTGGCTACACCTTC TRBJ1-2 . TRBV5-6 .
CATAEGPTILEQFF TGTGCCACAGCAGAGGGACCAACCATCCTCGAGCAGTTCTTC TRBJ2-1 . TRBV27 .
CASSWEYNEQFF TGCGCCAGCAGCTGGGAGTACAATGAGCAGTTCTTC TRBJ2-1 few TRBV5-1 .
CASSASPQGAGSNTEAFF TGTGCCAGCAGCGCAAGTCCACAGGGGGCAGGGTCCAACACTGAAGCTTTCTTT TRBJ1-1 . TRBV9 TRBD1
CASSLTGMGSEAFF TGTGCCAGCAGCTTAACAGGGATGGGGTCCGAAGCTTTCTTT TRBJ1-1 . TRBV7-6 .
CASSRRGPYNEQFF TGTGCCAGCAGTCGCCGGGGGCCCTACAATGAGCAGTTCTTC TRBJ2-1 . TRBV27 .
CASSLLNSPLHF TGTGCCAGCAGCCTCCTTAATTCACCCCTCCACTTT TRBJ1-6 . TRBV7-9 .
CASRRQGTYRLSGANVLTF TGTGCCAGCAGAAGACAGGGGACTTATCGCCTCTCTGGGGCCAACGTCCTGACTTTC TRBJ2-6 once TRBV7-2 TRBD1
CAISEPHRKDISAFNEQYF TGTGCCATCAGTGAGCCGCACCGCAAAGACATATCCGCATTCAACGAGCAGTACTTC TRBJ2-7 once TRBV10-3 .
CASRPSGQGYNEQFF TGTGCCAGCAGACCTTCGGGACAGGGGTACAATGAGCAGTTCTTC TRBJ2-1 . TRBV5-6 TRBD1
CASSGDLTGTEAFF TGTGCCAGCAGTGGGGACCTCACGGGAACTGAAGCTTTCTTT TRBJ1-1 . TRBV27 .
CASSDPPAYNSPLHF TGCGCCAGCAGTGACCCCCCAGCCTATAATTCACCCCTCCACTTT TRBJ1-6 . TRBV10-2 .
CATRGGAVVGYTF TGTGCCACCCGGGGGGGTGCGGTCGTTGGCTACACCTTC TRBJ1-2 . TRBV6-5 .
CASSQQGEEKLFF TGCGCCAGCAGCCAGCAGGGGGAAGAAAAACTGTTTTTT TRBJ1-4 once TRBV4-1 TRBD1
CASSPGTGANEQFF TGTGCCAGCAGCCCCGGGACAGGGGCGAATGAGCAGTTCTTC TRBJ2-1 . TRBV11-2 TRBD1
CASTVHPNTEAFF TGTGCCAGTACGGTTCACCCGAACACTGAAGCTTTCTTT TRBJ1-1 once TRBV19 .
CASKGETGELFF TGTGCCAGTAAAGGGGAGACCGGGGAGCTGTTTTTT TRBJ2-2 . TRBV19 .
CASSSGGEAETQYF TGTGCCAGCAGCTCTGGGGGGGAAGCGGAGACCCAGTACTTC TRBJ2-5 . TRBV5-4 TRBD2
CATPNSDGQMSGYTF TGTGCCACACCTAACTCGGACGGGCAAATGAGCGGCTACACCTTC TRBJ1-2 . TRBV28 .
CASSLDFSYGYTF TGTGCCAGCAGCTTAGATTTCAGCTATGGCTACACCTTC TRBJ1-2 . TRBV7-9 .
CSEDGTGSNQNSPLHF TGCAGCGAAGATGGGACAGGCTCGAATCAAAATTCACCCCTCCACTTT TRBJ1-6 . TRBV29-1 TRBD1
CASSWDSKETQYF TGTGCCAGCAGCTGGGACAGCAAAGAGACCCAGTACTTC TRBJ2-5 . TRBV5-4 TRBD1
CASSSRTSGPYNEQFF TGTGCCAGCAGCTCGCGGACTAGCGGGCCCTACAATGAGCAGTTCTTC TRBJ2-1 . TRBV13 TRBD2
CASSPTGGSADTQYF TGTGCCAGCTCACCTACAGGGGGCTCGGCAGATACGCAGTATTTT TRBJ2-3 once TRBV18 TRBD1
CASSSLLGGDYNEQFF TGTGCCAGCAGCTCTCTCCTCGGGGGGGACTACAATGAGCAGTTCTTC TRBJ2-1 . TRBV7-2 TRBD2
CASSLVPGRAANYGYTF TGTGCCAGCAGCTTAGTCCCCGGCAGGGCAGCTAACTATGGCTACACCTTC TRBJ1-2 . TRBV7-9 .
CASRPAGEVNEQFF TGTGCCAGCAGGCCGGCAGGGGAAGTCAATGAGCAGTTCTTC TRBJ2-1 medium-sized TRBV6-5 .
CASSDRTGRYNSPLHF TGTGCCAGTAGTGACCGGACAGGGAGGTATAATTCACCCCTCCACTTT TRBJ1-6 . TRBV19 TRBD1